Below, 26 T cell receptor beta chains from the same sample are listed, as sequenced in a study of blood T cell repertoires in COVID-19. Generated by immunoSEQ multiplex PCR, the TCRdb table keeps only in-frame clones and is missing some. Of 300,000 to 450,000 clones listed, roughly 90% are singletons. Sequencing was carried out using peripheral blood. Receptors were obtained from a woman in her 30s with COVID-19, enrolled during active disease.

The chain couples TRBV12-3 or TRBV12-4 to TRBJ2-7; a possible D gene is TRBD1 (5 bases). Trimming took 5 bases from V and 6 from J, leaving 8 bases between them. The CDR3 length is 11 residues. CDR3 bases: TGTGCCAGCAGTACAGGCCTCGAGCAGTACGTC. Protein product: CASSTGLEQYV.

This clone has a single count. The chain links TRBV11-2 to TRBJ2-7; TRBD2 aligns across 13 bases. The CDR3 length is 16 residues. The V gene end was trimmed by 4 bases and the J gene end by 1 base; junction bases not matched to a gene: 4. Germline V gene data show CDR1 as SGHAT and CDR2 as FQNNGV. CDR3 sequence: CASSSGLAGASYEQYV. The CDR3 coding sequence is TGTGCCAGCAGCTCTGGACTAGCGGGAGCGTCCTACGAGCAGTACGTC.

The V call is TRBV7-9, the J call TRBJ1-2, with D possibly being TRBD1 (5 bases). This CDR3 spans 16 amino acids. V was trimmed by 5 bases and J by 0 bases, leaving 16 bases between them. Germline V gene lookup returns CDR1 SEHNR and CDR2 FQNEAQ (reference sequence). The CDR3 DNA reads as TGTGCCAGCAGCCAGGGAGGGGCTGAAGCTAACTATGGCTACACCTTC. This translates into CASSQGGAEANYGYTF.

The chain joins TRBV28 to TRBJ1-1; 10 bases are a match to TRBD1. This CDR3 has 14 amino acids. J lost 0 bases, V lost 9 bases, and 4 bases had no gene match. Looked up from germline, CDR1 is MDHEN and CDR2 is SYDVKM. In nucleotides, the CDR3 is TGTGCCAGTCGACAGGGGGCGGTGAACACTGAAGCTTTCTTT. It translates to CASRQGAVNTEAFF.

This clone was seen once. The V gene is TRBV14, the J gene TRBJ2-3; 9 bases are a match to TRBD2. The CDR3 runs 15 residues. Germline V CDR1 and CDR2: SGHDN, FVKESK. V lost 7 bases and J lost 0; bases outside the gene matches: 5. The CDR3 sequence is CASTRTSASTDTQYF. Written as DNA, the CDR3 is TGTGCCAGCACCCGGACTAGCGCTAGCACAGATACGCAGTATTTT.

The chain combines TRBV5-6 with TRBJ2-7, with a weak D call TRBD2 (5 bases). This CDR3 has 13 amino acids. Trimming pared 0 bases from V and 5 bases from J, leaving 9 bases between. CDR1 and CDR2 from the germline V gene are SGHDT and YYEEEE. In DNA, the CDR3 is TGTGCCAGCAGCTTGGACCTAGCCAACGAGCAGTACTTC. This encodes CASSLDLANEQYF.

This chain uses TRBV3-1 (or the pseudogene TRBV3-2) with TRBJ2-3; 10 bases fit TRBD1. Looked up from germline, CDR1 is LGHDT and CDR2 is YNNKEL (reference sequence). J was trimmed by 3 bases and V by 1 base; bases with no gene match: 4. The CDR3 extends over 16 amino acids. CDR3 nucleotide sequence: TGTGCCAGCAGCCAAGGTCCGGGACAGGGGACAGATACGCAGTATTTT. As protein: CASSQGPGQGTDTQYF.

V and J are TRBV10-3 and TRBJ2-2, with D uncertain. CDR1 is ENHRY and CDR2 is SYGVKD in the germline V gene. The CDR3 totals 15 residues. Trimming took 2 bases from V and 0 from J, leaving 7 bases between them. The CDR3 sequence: CAISEAVTNTGELFF. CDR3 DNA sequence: TGTGCCATCAGTGAGGCAGTCACGAACACCGGGGAGCTGTTTTTT.

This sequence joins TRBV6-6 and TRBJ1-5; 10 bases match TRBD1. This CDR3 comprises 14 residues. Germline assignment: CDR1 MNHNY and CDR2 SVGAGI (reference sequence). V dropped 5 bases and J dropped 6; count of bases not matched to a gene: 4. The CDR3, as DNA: TGTGCCAGCAGTCGACAGGGGGCAGGTCAGCCCCAGCATTTT. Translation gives CASSRQGAGQPQHF.

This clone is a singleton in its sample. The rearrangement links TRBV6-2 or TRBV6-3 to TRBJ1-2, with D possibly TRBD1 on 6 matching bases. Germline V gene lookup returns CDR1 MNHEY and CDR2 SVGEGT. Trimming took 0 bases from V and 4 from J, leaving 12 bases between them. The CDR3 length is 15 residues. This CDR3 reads CASSYSGDIGYGYTF. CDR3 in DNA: TGTGCCAGCAGTTACTCAGGGGACATTGGCTATGGCTACACCTTC.

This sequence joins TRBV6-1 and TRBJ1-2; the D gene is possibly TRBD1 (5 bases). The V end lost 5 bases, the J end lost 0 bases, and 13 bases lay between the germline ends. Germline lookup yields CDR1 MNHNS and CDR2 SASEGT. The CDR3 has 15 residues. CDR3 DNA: TGTGCCAGCAGTTTGGAAGCAGGGCCTAACTATGGCTACACCTTC. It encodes CASSLEAGPNYGYTF.

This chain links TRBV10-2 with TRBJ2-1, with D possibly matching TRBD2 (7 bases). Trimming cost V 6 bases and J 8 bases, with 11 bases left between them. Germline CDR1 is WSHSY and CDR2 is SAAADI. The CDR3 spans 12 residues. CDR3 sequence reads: CASSWGGDEQFF. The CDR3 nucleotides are TGCGCCAGCAGCTGGGGGGGCGATGAGCAGTTCTTC.

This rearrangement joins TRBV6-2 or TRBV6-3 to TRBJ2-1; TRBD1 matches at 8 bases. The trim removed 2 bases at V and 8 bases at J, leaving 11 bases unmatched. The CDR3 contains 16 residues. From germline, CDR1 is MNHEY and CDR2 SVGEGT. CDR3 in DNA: TGTGCCAGCAGTTACGGCGACAGGGGAGCCGGGGATGAGCAGTTCTTC. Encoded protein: CASSYGDRGAGDEQFF.

CDR3 DNA: TGTGCCAGCAGCAATCAGGGGGTATACTCCTATAATTCACCCCTCCACTTT. Translated, it gives CASSNQGVYSYNSPLHF. V gene TRBV3-1 (or the pseudogene TRBV3-2) combines with J gene TRBJ1-6, with 7 bases aligning to TRBD1. Germline V gene lookup returns CDR1 LGHDT and CDR2 YNNKEL (reference sequence). The ends lost 5 bases at V and 0 bases at J; junction bases unmatched: 7. The CDR3 length is 17 residues.

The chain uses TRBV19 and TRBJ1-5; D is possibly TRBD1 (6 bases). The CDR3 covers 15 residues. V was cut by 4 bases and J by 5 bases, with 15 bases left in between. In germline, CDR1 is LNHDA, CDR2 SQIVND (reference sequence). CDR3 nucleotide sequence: TGTGCCAGTAGTACATCCACAGGGCCGGATCAGCCCCAGCATTTT. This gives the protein CASSTSTGPDQPQHF. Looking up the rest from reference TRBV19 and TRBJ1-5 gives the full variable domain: DGGITQSPKYLFRKEGQNVTLSCEQNLNHDAMYWYRQDPGQGLRLIYYSQIVNDFQKGDIAEGYSVSREKKESFPLTVTSAQKNPTAFYLCASSTSTGPDQPQHFGDGTRLSIL.

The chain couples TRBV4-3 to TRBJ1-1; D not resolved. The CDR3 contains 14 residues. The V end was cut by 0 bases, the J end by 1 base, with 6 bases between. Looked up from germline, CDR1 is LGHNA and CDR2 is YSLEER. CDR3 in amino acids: CASSQEFKNTEAFF. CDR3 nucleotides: TGCGCCAGCAGCCAAGAATTTAAGAACACTGAAGCTTTCTTT.

As DNA, the CDR3 is TGCAGCGTGTGGACTAGCTCCTACAATGAGCAGTTCTTC. Protein: CSVWTSSYNEQFF. The chain combines TRBV29-1 with TRBJ2-1; 7 bases match TRBD2. Per the germline V gene, CDR1 is SQVTM and CDR2 is ANQGSEA. The CDR3 length is 13 residues. The junction had 2 bases not matched to a gene; V was cut back by 6 bases and J by 0 bases.

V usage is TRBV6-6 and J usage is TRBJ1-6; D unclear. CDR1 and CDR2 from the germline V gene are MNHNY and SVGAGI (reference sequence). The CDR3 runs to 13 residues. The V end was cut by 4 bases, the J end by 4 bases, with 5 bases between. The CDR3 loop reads CASSSGYNSPLHF. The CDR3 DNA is TGTGCCAGCAGTTCGGGATATAATTCACCCCTCCACTTT.

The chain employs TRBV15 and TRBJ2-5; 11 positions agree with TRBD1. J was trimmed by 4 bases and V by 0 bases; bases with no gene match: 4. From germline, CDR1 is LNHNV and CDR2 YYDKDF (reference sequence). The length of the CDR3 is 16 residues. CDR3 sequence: CATSRDSDRGRETQYF. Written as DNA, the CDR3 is TGTGCCACCAGCAGAGATTCGGACAGGGGGCGAGAGACCCAGTACTTC.

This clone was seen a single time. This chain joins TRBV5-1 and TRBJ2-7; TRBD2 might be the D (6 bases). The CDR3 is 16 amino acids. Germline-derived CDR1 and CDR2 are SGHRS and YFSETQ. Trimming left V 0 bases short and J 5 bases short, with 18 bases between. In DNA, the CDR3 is TGCGCCAGCAGCTTGGAGCCGGCAGGCGGGGAGGACGAGCAGTACTTC. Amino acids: CASSLEPAGGEDEQYF.

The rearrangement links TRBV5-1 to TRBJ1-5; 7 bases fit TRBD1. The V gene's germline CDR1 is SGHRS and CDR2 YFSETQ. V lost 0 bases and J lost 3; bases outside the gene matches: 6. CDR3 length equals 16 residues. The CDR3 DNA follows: TGCGCCAGCAGCTTGGGGGACAGTGTTCCCAATCAGCCCCAGCATTTT. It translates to CASSLGDSVPNQPQHF.

CDR3 DNA: TGTGCCAGCCAGGGACAGCAAATCTATGGCTACACCTTC. Translating it yields CASQGQQIYGYTF. V gene TRBV25-1 combines with J gene TRBJ1-2; TRBD1 aligns across 7 bases. The V and J ends lost 8 bases and 4 bases, in that order; junction bases with no gene match: 7. Germline-derived CDR1 and CDR2 are MGHDK and SYGVNS. The CDR3 extends over 13 amino acids.

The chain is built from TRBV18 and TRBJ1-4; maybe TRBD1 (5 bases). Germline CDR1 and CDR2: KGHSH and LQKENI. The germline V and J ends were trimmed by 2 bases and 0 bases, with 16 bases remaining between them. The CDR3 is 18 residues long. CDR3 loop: CASSPRPAGRATNEKLFF. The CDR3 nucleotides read TGTGCCAGCTCACCAAGGCCAGCAGGGAGGGCAACTAATGAAAAACTGTTTTTT.

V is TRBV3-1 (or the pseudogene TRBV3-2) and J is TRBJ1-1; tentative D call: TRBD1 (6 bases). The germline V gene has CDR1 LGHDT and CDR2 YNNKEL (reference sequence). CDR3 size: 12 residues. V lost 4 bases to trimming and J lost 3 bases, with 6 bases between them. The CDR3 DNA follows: TGTGCCAGCAGCCCAGGGGACACTGAAGCTTTCTTT. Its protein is CASSPGDTEAFF.

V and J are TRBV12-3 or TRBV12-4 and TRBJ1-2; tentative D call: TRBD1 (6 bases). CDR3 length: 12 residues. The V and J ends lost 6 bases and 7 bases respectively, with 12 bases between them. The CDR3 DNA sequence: TGTGCCAGCAGCTACAGGGCTCGTGGCTACACCTTC. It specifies CASSYRARGYTF.

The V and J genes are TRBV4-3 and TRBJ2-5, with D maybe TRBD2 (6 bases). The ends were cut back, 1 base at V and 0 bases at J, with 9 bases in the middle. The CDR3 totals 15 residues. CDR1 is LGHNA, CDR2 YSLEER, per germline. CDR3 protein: CASSQVSGDQETQYF. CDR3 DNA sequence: TGCGCCAGCAGCCAAGTGTCGGGGGACCAAGAGACCCAGTACTTC.